This TCR beta chain originates from a study of blood T cells in healthy people across ages. Combining a sample-barcoded 5' primer with a J-beta primer mix, a second PCR ran for roughly 7 to 12 cycles. MiXCR was run by TCRdb on the 5' RACE reads, yielding one entry per CDR3 protein. Among approximately 800,000 distinct CDR3 sequences, 56% were seen once, and the ten largest hold 20% to 30%. This CDR3 contains 16 residues. Trimming left V 8 bases short and J 0 bases short, with 20 bases between. Germline-derived CDR1 and CDR2 are MGHRA and YSYEKL. Total RNA amounts of at least 6 micrograms were extracted per sample.

The rearrangement joins TRBV4-1 to TRBJ2-7; TRBD2 might be the D (6 bases). Sequenced material: blood. The clonotype was recovered from a man aged 40-49 years in good health. CDR3 nucleotides: TGCGCCAGCCCTAATTTCGCGGGGCCCAGCTCCTACGAGCAGTACTTC. This gives the protein CASPNFAGPSSYEQYF.